The 17 T cell receptor beta chains in this list originate from one sample, sequenced in a study of T-cell reconstitution after alpha-beta-depleted transplantation in children. It was with unique molecular identifiers that the TCRbeta library was prepared. TCRdb re-derived calls from the PCR reads in MiXCR, one entry per CDR3 protein. The data show a few hundred thousand distinct CDR3 sequences, with around 9.9% seen just once and roughly 6% held by the top ten. Sequencing used PBMCs from the stem cell graft donor, obtained from the stem cell graft. These receptors all come from a human donor who donated a stem cell graft to a child with acute myeloid leukemia.

This clonotype appeared a few times. The chain couples TRBV4-3 to TRBJ1-2, with 11 bases lining up with TRBD1. J lost 6 bases, V lost 0 bases, and 3 bases had no gene match. This CDR3 is 15 amino acids long. Germline V gives CDR1 LGHNA, CDR2 YSLEER. The DNA of the CDR3 is TGCGCCAGCAGCCAAGAATGGACAGGGGGCGATGGCTACACCTTC. The encoded protein is CASSQEWTGGDGYTF.

This clonotype was seen more than once but under ten times. V gene TRBV5-1 combines with J gene TRBJ2-1; possible D gene TRBD2, 6 bases. The germline gives CDR1 SGHRS, CDR2 YFSETQ. V was shortened by 2 bases and J by 8 bases, with 8 bases between the two germline ends. The CDR3 sequence is 12 residues long. CDR3 in amino acids: CASSLWGDEQFF. The DNA of the CDR3 is TGCGCCAGCAGCTTATGGGGGGATGAGCAGTTCTTC.

This clonotype has only a few counts. The chain has TRBV5-1 and TRBJ2-5; TRBD1 is a possible D gene (7 bases). V was pared by 4 bases and J by 2 bases, with 12 bases between. The germline CDR1 and CDR2 sequences are SGHRS and YFSETQ. The CDR3 is 14 amino acids. The CDR3 sequence: CASSGGTAQETQYF. DNA of the CDR3: TGCGCCAGCAGCGGCGGGACAGCGCAAGAGACCCAGTACTTC.

This chain links TRBV4-1 with TRBJ1-1, with D maybe TRBD1 (5 bases). Trimming cost V 0 bases and J 1 base, with 9 bases left between them. There are 15 residues in the CDR3. Germline V gene lookup returns CDR1 MGHRA and CDR2 YSYEKL. CDR3 in DNA: TGCGCCAGCAGCCAAGAGGTGGGGCGGAACACTGAAGCTTTCTTT. This encodes CASSQEVGRNTEAFF.

In this sample, this clonotype turned up many times. The rearrangement joins TRBV12-3 or TRBV12-4 to TRBJ1-2; no clear D gene. CDR3 length equals 14 residues. V was pared by 7 bases and J by 1 base, with 13 bases between. The CDR3 sequence is CASKREGGNYGYTF. DNA of the CDR3: TGTGCCAGCAAACGAGAGGGCGGTAACTATGGCTACACCTTC.

This clonotype was seen only a few times. This chain uses TRBV5-1 with TRBJ2-7, with TRBD1 matching 7 bases. Per the germline V gene, CDR1 is SGHRS and CDR2 is YFSETQ. The length of the CDR3 is 14 residues. V was clipped by 4 bases and J by 3 bases; unmatched bases: 7. The CDR3 reads CASSRRDSGYEQYF. CDR3 bases: TGCGCCAGCAGCCGCCGGGACAGTGGCTACGAGCAGTACTTC.

There are a few counts of this clonotype. This chain connects TRBV5-1 to TRBJ1-1; perhaps TRBD1 as D (5 bases). V lost 6 bases and J 5 bases, leaving 17 bases between the germline ends. The CDR3 totals 14 residues. Germline V CDR1 and CDR2: SGHRS, YFSETQ. CDR3 loop: CASTEGTAGTEAFF. CDR3 DNA sequence: TGCGCCAGCACGGAGGGGACGGCGGGGACTGAAGCTTTCTTT. The variable domain in full, with the rest retrieved from reference TRBV5-1 and TRBJ1-1, is KAGVTQTPRYLIKTRGQQVTLSCSPISGHRSVSWYQQTPGQGLQFLFEYFSETQRNKGNFPGRFSGRQFSNSRSEMNVSTLELGDSALYLCASTEGTAGTEAFFGQGTRLTVV.

Ten or more counts support this clonotype. This chain uses TRBV7-2 with TRBJ2-1; no definite D call. Germline-derived CDR1 and CDR2 are SGHTA and FQGNSA. The CDR3 is 14 amino acids. V lost 5 bases and J 8 bases, leaving 16 bases between the germline ends. The CDR3 coding sequence is TGTGCCAGCAGCCCGCAACCCGTCAAGGATGAGCAGTTCTTC. It is translated as CASSPQPVKDEQFF. Full variable domain (missing parts from reference TRBV7-2 and TRBJ2-1): GAGVSQSPSNKVTEKGKDVELRCDPISGHTALYWYRQSLGQGLEFLIYFQGNSAPDKSGLPSDRFSAERTGGSVSTLTIQRTQQEDSAVYLCASSPQPVKDEQFFGPGTRLTVL.

This clonotype has just a few counts. The CDR3 region has the DNA TGTGCCAGCAGCGTAATCGGGGGGGGTGCGAACACCGGGGAGCTGTTTTTT. Amino acid sequence: CASSVIGGGANTGELFF. J is TRBJ2-2 and V is TRBV9, with 8 bases matching TRBD2. V was pared by 1 base and J by 0 bases, with 5 bases of the junction left unmatched. CDR1 and CDR2 (germline): SGDLS, YYNGEE. There are 17 residues in the CDR3.

This rearrangement joins TRBV29-1 to TRBJ2-7; maybe TRBD2 (6 bases). From germline, CDR1 is SQVTM and CDR2 ANQGSEA. The CDR3 is made up of 15 amino acids. Trimming left V 2 bases short and J 6 bases short, with 20 bases between. The CDR3 sequence is CSVEKLGASAIEQYF. DNA of the CDR3: TGCAGCGTTGAAAAGTTAGGGGCTAGCGCTATCGAGCAGTACTTC.

This clonotype occurred a few times. The chain is built from TRBV20-1 and TRBJ2-5; TRBD2 is a possible D gene (5 bases). Trimming took off 6 bases at V and 3 bases at J, with 11 bases between the two ends. This CDR3 is built from 12 residues. From germline, CDR1 is DFQATT and CDR2 SNEGSKA (reference sequence). In DNA form, the CDR3 reads TGCAGTGCGACCCTGAGGGAAGAGACCCAGTACTTC. The encoded protein is CSATLREETQYF.

This clonotype was counted many times. This chain joins TRBV18 and TRBJ2-3, with D tentatively TRBD1 (6 bases). This CDR3 contains 15 residues. CDR1 KGHSH and CDR2 LQKENI come from the germline V gene. V lost 3 bases and J 2 bases, leaving 12 bases between the germline ends. The CDR3 spells CASSPEQGFTDTQYF. The CDR3 coding sequence is TGTGCCAGCTCACCCGAGCAGGGGTTCACAGATACGCAGTATTTT.

This clonotype was detected a few times. The genes are TRBV3-1 and TRBJ1-2; D unresolved. Trimming cost V 1 base and J 5 bases, with 14 bases left between them. The germline CDR1 and CDR2 sequences are LGHDT and YNNKEL (reference sequence). CDR3 length: 15 amino acids. CDR3 amino acids: CASSQGAQESYGYTF. CDR3 DNA sequence: TGTGCCAGCAGCCAAGGCGCACAAGAATCGTATGGCTACACCTTC.

The rearrangement links TRBV25-1 to TRBJ1-1; D gene uncertain. CDR3 size: 14 residues. The germline V and J ends were trimmed by 3 bases and 6 bases, with 14 bases remaining between them. Germline-derived CDR1 and CDR2 are MGHDK and SYGVNS. The chain's CDR3 is CASSDWGGSAEAFF. CDR3 DNA: TGTGCCAGCAGTGATTGGGGAGGGAGCGCTGAAGCTTTCTTT.

The V gene is TRBV19, the J gene TRBJ2-2, with 8 nucleotides matching TRBD1. V lost 6 bases and J lost 6; bases outside the gene matches: 3. The CDR3 is 13 residues long. Germline V gene lookup returns CDR1 LNHDA and CDR2 SQIVND (reference sequence). CDR3 nucleotides: TGTGCCAGTAGACGACAGGGGTCCGGGGAGCTGTTTTTT. Translation: CASRRQGSGELFF.

This clonotype has a handful of counts. The chain recombines TRBV7-2 with TRBJ2-5; TRBD2 matches 9 bases. V shed 3 bases, J shed 4 bases, and the junction held 6 bases outside the gene matches. The CDR3 runs to 15 residues. In germline, CDR1 is SGHTA, CDR2 FQGNSA. The CDR3 nucleotides read TGTGCCAGCAGCTTGTTAGCGGGGGCTCGAGAGACCCAGTACTTC. It translates to CASSLLAGARETQYF.

V usage is TRBV20-1 and J usage is TRBJ1-1; tentative D call: TRBD1 (5 bases). The CDR3 runs 13 residues. Trimming shortened V by 4 bases and J by 1 base, and 10 bases separated the two germline ends. The germline V gene encodes CDR1 DFQATT and CDR2 SNEGSKA (reference sequence). DNA of the CDR3: TGCAGTGCTAAGGAGACAGCGAACACTGAAGCTTTCTTT. Translating gives CSAKETANTEAFF.